This is a list of T cell receptor beta chains from one sample in a study of technical replicates of blood from a handful of donors. Sequenced by immunoSEQ multiplex PCR; TCRdb stores in-frame clones only, minus some. The table shows about 44,000 clones, with over 95% occurring only once. Sequencing was carried out using T cells isolated from PBMCs. The receptors were sampled from a human donor in good health. Both conserved end residues are part of each CDR3. The D gene is left open where the match is weak. Clone size is given for some rows only: seen once, a few or many times, or a class if the clone is expanded.

V	J	D	size	CDR3	DNA
TRBV5-5	TRBJ2-1	NA	NA	CASSLTDSSYNEQFF	TGTGCCAGCAGCTTAACGGACAGCTCCTACAATGAGCAGTTCTTC
TRBV12-5	TRBJ1-5	NA	once	CASGLAPGNNQPQHF	TGTGCTAGTGGTTTGGCCCCAGGGAACAATCAGCCCCAGCATTTT
TRBV6-5	TRBJ2-7	NA	once	CASKNIVEYEQYF	TGTGCCAGCAAGAATATAGTAGAATACGAGCAGTACTTC
TRBV5-4	TRBJ1-1	TRBD1	NA	CASSTQGGATEAFF	TGTGCCAGCAGCACACAGGGGGGGGCCACTGAAGCTTTCTTT
TRBV18	TRBJ2-2	NA	NA	CASRGAANTGELFF	TGTGCCAGCCGGGGGGCCGCGAACACCGGGGAGCTGTTTTTT
TRBV2	TRBJ1-2	NA	NA	CASSNKGENGYTF	TGTGCCAGCAGTAACAAGGGGGAGAATGGCTACACCTTC
TRBV4-2	TRBJ2-1	NA	NA	CASSQGLATYNEQFF	TGTGCCAGCAGCCAAGGGCTAGCGACCTACAATGAGCAGTTCTTC
TRBV6-6	TRBJ2-7	NA	NA	CASSYAANYEQYF	TGTGCCAGCAGTTACGCGGCAAACTACGAGCAGTACTTC
TRBV2	TRBJ2-7	TRBD2	NA	CASRTSGYEQYF	TGTGCCAGCAGGACTAGCGGGTACGAGCAGTACTTC
TRBV2	TRBJ2-5	TRBD2	NA	CASSERERELQETQYF	TGTGCCAGCAGTGAAAGGGAGCGGGAGCTTCAAGAGACCCAGTACTTC
TRBV27	TRBJ1-5	NA	NA	CASSPDREAQPQHF	TGTGCCAGCAGTCCGGACAGAGAGGCGCAGCCCCAGCATTTT
TRBV4-2	TRBJ1-2	NA	NA	CASSLDTRNYGYTF	TGTGCCAGCAGCCTTGACACGAGAAACTATGGCTACACCTTC
TRBV19	TRBJ2-7	TRBD2	NA	CASSIATSGSASYEQYF	TGTGCCAGTAGTATAGCAACTAGCGGGAGTGCTTCCTACGAGCAGTACTTC
TRBV25-1	TRBJ2-3	TRBD2	NA	CASLAGAGDTQYF	TGTGCCAGTCTAGCGGGAGCAGGAGATACGCAGTATTTT
TRBV7-2	TRBJ2-3	TRBD1	NA	CASSSSGTGTPDTQYF	TGTGCCAGCAGCTCTTCCGGGACAGGGACACCAGATACGCAGTATTTT
TRBV2	TRBJ2-3	TRBD2	NA	CATISGRDGTDTQYF	TGTGCCACCATTAGCGGGAGAGACGGCACAGATACGCAGTATTTT
TRBV25-1	TRBJ2-7	NA	NA	CASTADRTYEQYF	TGTGCCAGCACCGCTGACAGGACCTACGAGCAGTACTTC
TRBV29-1	TRBJ2-7	NA	NA	CSVEDLGAQYF	TGCAGCGTTGAAGATCTGGGGGCTCAGTACTTC
TRBV29-1	TRBJ1-4	NA	NA	CSVTAFDNEKLFF	TGCAGCGTAACTGCGTTTGATAATGAAAAACTGTTTTTT
TRBV28	TRBJ2-7	TRBD1	NA	CASRSGTVIYEQYF	TGTGCCAGCCGGTCCGGGACAGTCATTTACGAGCAGTACTTC
TRBV4-1	TRBJ2-3	NA	once	CASSQDREVDTQYF	TGCGCCAGCAGCCAAGATCGCGAGGTCGATACGCAGTATTTT
TRBV7-3	TRBJ1-1	NA	NA	CASSLQHLTEAFF	TGTGCCAGCAGCTTACAACACCTCACTGAAGCTTTCTTT
TRBV11-2	TRBJ2-7	TRBD2	NA	CASSRGLAVWEQYF	TGTGCCAGCAGCCGGGGACTAGCGGTGTGGGAGCAGTACTTC
TRBV25-1	TRBJ2-1	NA	NA	CASSPLRAYNEQFF	TGTGCCAGCAGTCCTCTAAGAGCCTACAATGAGCAGTTCTTC
TRBV25-1	TRBJ1-4	NA	NA	CASRGHRPEKLFF	TGTGCCAGCAGGGGACATAGACCCGAAAAACTGTTTTTT
TRBV9	TRBJ2-7	NA	NA	CASSLGTGEAYEQYF	TGTGCCAGCAGCCTCGGGACTGGAGAAGCCTACGAGCAGTACTTC
TRBV2	TRBJ1-2	NA	NA	CASSVDSGGLYGYTF	TGTGCCAGCAGTGTGGACAGCGGGGGCCTCTATGGCTACACCTTC
TRBV9	TRBJ1-1	TRBD1	NA	CASSPQGQVLNTEAFF	TGTGCCAGCAGCCCCCAGGGACAGGTTTTAAACACTGAAGCTTTCTTT
TRBV28	TRBJ2-7	TRBD1	NA	CASSWEGTGGYEQYF	TGTGCCAGCAGTTGGGAGGGGACAGGGGGCTACGAGCAGTACTTC
TRBV2	TRBJ2-7	TRBD2	NA	CASMFATGTSGYTYEQYF	TGTGCCAGCATGTTCGCTACCGGGACTAGCGGGTATACCTACGAGCAGTACTTC
TRBV29-1	TRBJ2-7	TRBD2	once	CSQQGLAGGPRYEQYF	TGCAGCCAACAAGGACTAGCGGGAGGGCCTAGGTACGAGCAGTACTTC
TRBV4-2	TRBJ2-5	NA	NA	CASSQAGQGETQYF	TGTGCCAGCAGCCAAGCAGGGCAGGGAGAGACCCAGTACTTC
TRBV4-1	TRBJ2-1	NA	NA	CASSQPLWNEQFF	TGCGCCAGCAGCCAACCACTCTGGAATGAGCAGTTCTTC
TRBV7-9	TRBJ1-1	NA	NA	CASSHPAGPGAEAFF	TGTGCCAGCAGCCACCCGGCAGGGCCGGGCGCTGAAGCTTTCTTT
TRBV7-8	TRBJ2-3	NA	NA	CASSPSGFTDTQYF	TGTGCCAGCAGCCCATCGGGGTTCACAGATACGCAGTATTTT
TRBV6-6	TRBJ2-7	TRBD1	NA	CASSPLDRTYEQYF	TGTGCCAGCAGTCCATTGGACAGGACCTACGAGCAGTACTTC
TRBV9	TRBJ2-1	NA	NA	CASSPPGYGFNEQFF	TGTGCCAGCAGCCCTCCAGGGTACGGATTCAATGAGCAGTTCTTC
TRBV6-5	TRBJ2-1	TRBD2	NA	CASRSPSGRINEQFF	TGTGCCAGCAGATCACCTAGCGGGAGAATCAATGAGCAGTTCTTC
TRBV4-2	TRBJ1-1	TRBD1	NA	CASSQVYPTEGQGLTEAFF	TGTGCCAGCAGCCAAGTATATCCAACGGAGGGACAGGGGTTAACTGAAGCTTTCTTT
TRBV9	TRBJ2-1	NA	NA	CASSAWDQGPEQFF	TGTGCCAGCAGCGCCTGGGACCAGGGGCCGGAGCAGTTCTTC
TRBV11-2	TRBJ2-7	NA	NA	CASRPDSYEQYF	TGTGCCAGCAGACCAGACAGTTACGAGCAGTACTTC
TRBV7-9	TRBJ1-2	NA	once	CASSSGRGGYTF	TGTGCCAGCAGCTCAGGAAGGGGAGGCTACACCTTC
TRBV19	TRBJ1-5	TRBD1	NA	CASGQGISQPQHF	TGTGCCAGCGGACAGGGGATCAGTCAGCCCCAGCATTTT
TRBV29-1	TRBJ2-1	TRBD1	NA	CSVDRTRSYNEQFF	TGCAGCGTGGACAGGACAAGATCCTACAATGAGCAGTTCTTC